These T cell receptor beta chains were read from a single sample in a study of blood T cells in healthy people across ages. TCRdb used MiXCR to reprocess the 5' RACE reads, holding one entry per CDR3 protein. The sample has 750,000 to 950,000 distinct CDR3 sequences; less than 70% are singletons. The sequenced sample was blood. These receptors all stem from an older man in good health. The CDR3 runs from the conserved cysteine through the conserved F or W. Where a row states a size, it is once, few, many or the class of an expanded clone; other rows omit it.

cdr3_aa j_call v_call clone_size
CASSLSTWAQGTSSYEQYF TRBJ2-7 TRBV27 -
CASSYVSGNSPLHF TRBJ1-6 TRBV6-6 few
CASSVGRTEQETQYF TRBJ2-5 TRBV9 few
CASRLQGDSSYEQYF TRBJ2-7 TRBV2 -
CATSETPDGSGYTF TRBJ1-2 TRBV24-1 -
CSVGGQGNYEQYF TRBJ2-7 TRBV29-1 few
CSVTSLWGESEQYF TRBJ2-7 TRBV29-1 many
CSVVPGTSGNEQFF TRBJ2-1 TRBV29-1 few
CASSLEGAKAGANVLTF TRBJ2-6 TRBV5-1 few
CSGGDRVSGYTF TRBJ1-2 TRBV29-1 -